The 23 T cell receptor beta chains given below trace back to one sample, sequenced in a study of blood T cell repertoires in COVID-19. Only in-frame clones appear in the TCRdb table, and some are missing; sequencing was by immunoSEQ multiplex PCR. Found here are about 230,000 clones, around 84% of them singletons; the top ten hold under 14%. The sample was peripheral blood. Source of these receptors: a man between 45 and 60 years old with COVID-19, enrolled during active disease.

The chain couples TRBV19 to TRBJ2-6; 11 nucleotides agree with TRBD1. The V gene end was trimmed by 6 bases and the J gene end by 1 base; junction bases not matched to a gene: 8. This CDR3 comprises 18 residues. Germline loops: CDR1 LNHDA, CDR2 SQIVND (reference sequence). CDR3 in amino acids: CASSTPGTGGSGANVLTF. The CDR3 DNA reads as TGTGCCAGTAGCACCCCCGGGACAGGGGGGTCTGGGGCCAACGTCCTGACTTTC.

V usage is TRBV3-1 (or the pseudogene TRBV3-2) and J usage is TRBJ2-1, with 7 bases lining up with TRBD1. Looked up from germline, CDR1 is LGHDT and CDR2 is YNNKEL (reference sequence). The CDR3 runs 15 residues. V lost 6 bases and J lost 9; bases outside the gene matches: 14. Here the CDR3 DNA reads TGTGCCAGCAGTCCCGACAGGGCGGCGGGTGGTGAGCAGTTCTTC. The encoded protein is CASSPDRAAGGEQFF.

The chain recombines TRBV2 with TRBJ1-2; 7 nucleotides line up with TRBD1. CDR1 and CDR2 from the germline V gene are SNHLY and FYNNEI. This CDR3 has 16 amino acids. The junction had 8 bases not matched to a gene; V was cut back by 1 base and J by 3 bases. The DNA of the CDR3 is TGTGCCAGCAGTGAAGTTTTTAAAGACAGGGACTATGGCTACACCTTC. Residues: CASSEVFKDRDYGYTF.

The CDR3 DNA reads as TGTGCCAGTAGTACCCGACTAGCGGGAGTTTACGAGCAGTACTTC. As protein: CASSTRLAGVYEQYF. The chain joins TRBV19 to TRBJ2-7, with 12 bases lining up with TRBD2. Germline CDR1 LNHDA, CDR2 SQIVND (reference sequence). V lost 4 bases, J lost 4 bases, and 5 bases stayed unmatched. This CDR3 is 15 amino acids long.

The chain links TRBV28 to TRBJ2-3, with TRBD2 matching 9 bases. CDR1 and CDR2 from the germline V gene are MDHEN and SYDVKM. Trimming took 6 bases from V and 6 from J; bases not matched to a gene: 13. This CDR3 region has 16 residues. CDR3 amino acids: CASRPIAGDRRDTQYF. The DNA for the CDR3 is TGTGCCAGCAGGCCCATAGCGGGGGATCGTAGGGATACGCAGTATTTT. Looking up the rest from reference TRBV28 and TRBJ2-3 gives the full variable domain: DVKVTQSSRYLVKRTGEKVFLECVQDMDHENMFWYRQDPGLGLRLIYFSYDVKMKEKGDIPEGYSVSREKKERFSLILESASTNQTSMYLCASRPIAGDRRDTQYFGPGTRLTVL.

This chain uses TRBV27 with TRBJ1-4, with a weak D call TRBD1 (6 bases). CDR1 is MNHEY and CDR2 is SMNVEV in the germline V gene (reference sequence). V was trimmed by 2 bases and J by 1 base, leaving 11 bases between them. CDR3 size: 16 residues. CDR3 sequence: CASSLKEGGTNEKLFF. As DNA, the CDR3 is TGTGCCAGCAGTTTAAAGGAAGGGGGAACTAATGAAAAACTGTTTTTT.

The chain is built from TRBV28 and TRBJ2-7; 7 bases fit TRBD1. J gave up 0 bases and V 3 bases, and 2 bases lay outside the gene matches. Per germline, CDR1 MDHEN and CDR2 SYDVKM. This CDR3 has 14 amino acids. CDR3 DNA: TGTGCCAGCAGTTTGACAGGGAGCTCCTACGAGCAGTACTTC. Translation gives CASSLTGSSYEQYF. Combining the CDR3 with reference TRBV28 and TRBJ2-7 gives the whole variable domain DVKVTQSSRYLVKRTGEKVFLECVQDMDHENMFWYRQDPGLGLRLIYFSYDVKMKEKGDIPEGYSVSREKKERFSLILESASTNQTSMYLCASSLTGSSYEQYFGPGTRLTVT.

This clone has at least ten counts. The rearrangement links TRBV14 to TRBJ1-6, with 9 bases fitting TRBD1. V lost 5 bases and J lost 6; bases outside the gene matches: 5. The V gene's germline CDR1 is SGHDN and CDR2 FVKESK. CDR3 length equals 15 residues. The CDR3 region has the DNA TGTGCCAGCAGCAGGACAGGGGTAATTAATTCACCCCTCCACTTT. Residues: CASSRTGVINSPLHF.

This chain links TRBV5-5 with TRBJ1-5, with TRBD1 matching 7 bases. The germline gives CDR1 SGHKS, CDR2 YYEKEE (reference sequence). V lost 1 base and J lost 1; bases outside the gene matches: 2. The CDR3 spans 15 residues. The CDR3 loop reads CASSLTGVSNQPQHF. CDR3 coding DNA: TGTGCCAGCAGCTTGACAGGGGTCAGCAATCAGCCCCAGCATTTT.

V and J are TRBV6-5 and TRBJ1-6; D is unclear. This CDR3 comprises 15 residues. Looked up from germline, CDR1 is MNHEY and CDR2 is SVGAGI. V was shortened by 7 bases and J by 6 bases, with 16 bases between the two germline ends. The CDR3 nucleotides are TGTGCCAGCACTGCCCGGGTGGCCGGTAATTCACCCCTCCACTTT. It specifies CASTARVAGNSPLHF.

V is TRBV6-5 and J is TRBJ1-1; possibly TRBD1 for D (6 bases). Germline assignment: CDR1 MNHEY and CDR2 SVGAGI. The ends were cut back, 7 bases at V and 1 base at J, with 10 bases in the middle. The CDR3 runs 13 residues. The CDR3 coding sequence is TGTGCCAGCATCAGGGACAAGAACACTGAAGCTTTCTTT. Translation: CASIRDKNTEAFF.

V and J are TRBV15 and TRBJ1-2, with 7 bases matching TRBD1. The CDR3 totals 13 residues. CDR1 and CDR2 (germline): LNHNV, YYDKDF (reference sequence). V lost 0 bases, J lost 8 bases, and 3 bases stayed unmatched. The CDR3 sequence: CATSREGGMGYTF. Here the CDR3 DNA reads TGTGCCACCAGCAGAGAAGGGGGCATGGGCTACACCTTC.

The chain recombines TRBV12-5 with TRBJ2-7; 7 nucleotides match TRBD1. Germline V gene sequence: CDR1 LGHNT, CDR2 FRNRAP. The CDR3 sequence is 15 residues long. V dropped 3 bases and J dropped 3; count of bases not matched to a gene: 8. The CDR3 spells CASGFSSTGSYEQYF. In nucleotides, the CDR3 is TGTGCTAGTGGTTTCTCTTCGACAGGGAGCTACGAGCAGTACTTC. Using reference TRBV12-5 and TRBJ2-7 for the parts outside the CDR3, the full variable domain is DARVTQTPRHKVTEMGQEVTMRCQPILGHNTVFWYRQTMMQGLELLAYFRNRAPLDDSGMPKDRFSAEMPDATLATLKIQPSEPRDSAVYFCASGFSSTGSYEQYFGPGTRLTVT.

The rearrangement uses TRBV10-2 and TRBJ2-2; 12 bases are shared with TRBD2. V lost 6 bases, J lost 4 bases, and 6 bases stayed unmatched. Germline V CDR1 and CDR2: WSHSY, SAAADI. There are 16 residues in the CDR3. The CDR3 sequence: CASRTSGSPVTGELFF. CDR3 nucleotide sequence: TGCGCCAGCAGGACTAGCGGGAGTCCCGTCACCGGGGAGCTGTTTTTT.

The genes are TRBV7-9 and TRBJ1-2, with D perhaps TRBD1 (6 bases). The CDR3 contains 14 residues. V was clipped by 5 bases and J by 3 bases, with 13 bases between them. The V gene's germline CDR1 is SEHNR and CDR2 FQNEAQ (reference sequence). This chain's CDR3 is CASSPLGGDYGYTF. The CDR3 nucleotides read TGTGCCAGCAGCCCACTAGGGGGAGACTATGGCTACACCTTC.

The chain couples TRBV25-1 to TRBJ1-6; 8 nucleotides line up with TRBD1. Germline V CDR1 and CDR2: MGHDK, SYGVNS. The CDR3 extends over 14 amino acids. The J segment lost 10 bases and the V segment lost 5 bases, leaving 7 bases of the junction unmatched. The CDR3 coding sequence is TGTGCCAGCAGTCCGCGGACAGGGCGGTCACCCCTCCACTTT. Protein sequence: CASSPRTGRSPLHF.

The chain carries TRBV5-1 and TRBJ1-6; TRBD1 might be the D (6 bases). The V and J ends lost 4 bases and 5 bases respectively, with 13 bases between them. Germline V lookup: CDR1 SGHRS, CDR2 YFSETQ. This CDR3 contains 15 residues. In nucleotides, the CDR3 is TGCGCCAGCAGCACGGGACAAGCCGATAATTCACCCCTCCACTTT. This sequence encodes CASSTGQADNSPLHF.

This clone was seen a single time. The chain recombines TRBV6-5 with TRBJ1-1; no definite D call. The CDR3 is 16 residues long. V was shortened by 0 bases and J by 4 bases, with 15 bases between the two germline ends. Looked up from germline, CDR1 is MNHEY and CDR2 is SVGAGI. CDR3 sequence reads: CASSYSMGGGGTEAFF. CDR3 DNA sequence: TGTGCCAGCAGTTACTCGATGGGAGGCGGCGGCACTGAAGCTTTCTTT.

This clone is a singleton in its sample. The gene calls are TRBV6-5 and TRBJ2-3; no firm D call. Germline lookup yields CDR1 MNHEY and CDR2 SVGAGI. The V end lost 7 bases, the J end lost 0 bases, and 14 bases lay between the germline ends. The CDR3 runs 15 residues. The CDR3 sequence: CASTPRGESTDTQYF. In DNA, the CDR3 is TGTGCCAGCACCCCCCGAGGAGAGAGCACAGATACGCAGTATTTT.

V is TRBV4-2 and J is TRBJ2-5; TRBD2 agrees at 11 bases. Unmatched junction bases numbered 11, after V lost 1 base and J lost 1 base. The germline V gene has CDR1 LGHNA and CDR2 YNFKEQ. The CDR3 runs 19 residues. Here the CDR3 DNA reads TGTGCCAGCAGCCAAGGACTCGGTCTAGCGGGAGGAGTCCAAGAGACCCAGTACTTC. Translating it yields CASSQGLGLAGGVQETQYF.

DNA for the CDR3: TGTGCCAGCAGCTTGGGCGGGAAAGAGACCCAGTACTTC. Translation: CASSLGGKETQYF. V and J are TRBV5-5 and TRBJ2-5; D possibly corresponds to TRBD2 (6 bases). V was trimmed by 0 bases and J by 3 bases, leaving 6 bases between them. CDR3 size: 13 residues. Germline V gene sequence: CDR1 SGHKS, CDR2 YYEKEE (reference sequence).

The chain links TRBV15 to TRBJ1-1; 7 nucleotides line up with TRBD1. Germline V lookup: CDR1 LNHNV, CDR2 YYDKDF (reference sequence). The junction had 11 bases not matched to a gene; V was cut back by 4 bases and J by 0 bases. The CDR3 runs 17 residues. CDR3 in DNA: TGTGCCACCAGCATCTGGGACAGAGGCGAGATGAACACTGAAGCTTTCTTT. It specifies CATSIWDRGEMNTEAFF.

The V call is TRBV20-1, the J call TRBJ1-1, with D tentatively TRBD1 (6 bases). CDR3 length equals 10 residues. Germline lookup yields CDR1 DFQATT and CDR2 SNEGSKA (reference sequence). The CDR3 loop is CRGQGTEAFF. Here the CDR3 DNA reads TGCAGGGGGCAGGGGACTGAAGCTTTCTTT.